This record concerns one TCR beta chain sequence. This receptor's antigen is unknown. No base qualities exist here, and no much larger clone lies one base off it. The entire amount of isolated RNA was reverse transcribed using the High Capacity cDNA Reverse Transcription Kit, so the sequenced TCRB transcripts were expressed ones. Deep immunoSEQ sequencing was performed on naive, central memory and regulatory T cell samples, with an average of around 3.4 million total reads per sample. After sorted cells were lysed in RLT buffer, RNA was extracted with DNase-treated RNeasy Micro or Mini kits, with the choice depending on cell number. Each cell subset was processed on its own to prevent cross-contamination, while patient and healthy donor samples were processed together. TCRB sequences were amplified from cDNA with the immunoSEQ multiplex PCR, producing 87-bp fragments spanning the CDR3 region. Sequencing of the amplicons was performed on the Illumina HiSeq platform. The paper's data handling went like this. PCR bias was corrected computationally using synthetic template baselines, and reads within Hamming distance 2 were collapsed, with unmergeable singletons discarded. Reads were aligned against IMGT to assign V, D and J genes, CDR3 length and insertions or deletions at six rearrangement sites. Clonotype counts were normalized to sorted cell number within each subset before computing true diversity and Gini coefficients with the tcR R package. The overlap coefficient, calculated on TCRB nucleotide sequences, was used to quantify repertoire sharing. Out-of-frame TCRB sequences from naive cells were analyzed as a proxy for the pre-selection repertoire. As stored in TCRdb, this immuneACCESS dataset retains in-frame rearrangements with V and J assigned. A fraction of the clones does not appear; measured against another copy, unresolved V genes explain less than half of the discrepancy, and the remainder lacks a known reason. V and J calls and clone size are given by that table; D and trimming were obtained from the DNA. This sample is represented by 500,000 to 650,000 clones; under 15% of them were singletons. The top ten clonotypes cover 0.09% to 0.15% of the sample.

From each donor, a single peripheral blood sample of about 116 mL on average was drawn into heparinised tubes. Naive, central memory, regulatory and stem cell-like memory CD4+ T cells were sorted on a BD FACSAria II using a panel including CD45RO, CCR7, CD25, CD127, CD95 and CD27. A purity above 98% was achieved for all sorted populations. PBMCs were separated immediately by Lymphoprep density gradient centrifugation and were stained directly, without being cultured. So that batch effects would be minimized, each experiment stained and sorted samples in pairs, pairing one healthy donor with one patient. This record comes from a study of beta chain features in type 1 diabetes (dated by TCRdb to 2017 to 2018). About the investigation overall: Mean age, gender distribution, total cell number and subset yield were not different between patients and healthy donors. Across all samples, some 100,000,000 sorted cells were examined, and cell number per subset correlated strongly with RNA yield. The study compared TCRB repertoires of sorted circulating CD4+ T cell subsets between recently diagnosed type 1 diabetes patients and matched healthy donors. Whereas all 30 or so donors provided naive and central memory subsets, regulatory and stem cell-like memory subsets were isolated from just 8 patients and roughly eight healthy donors.

Here V drops 2 bases and J drops 2 bases, and the junction holds 6 bases not matched to any gene. CDR1 is given as LNHDA and CDR2 as SQIVND, both from the germline V gene (reference sequence). The CDR3 numbers 16 residues from cysteine through phenylalanine. This entry keeps only the CDR3 DNA: 48 bases, framed from base 1. General findings and caveats noted by the study authors: A moderate but significant shortening of TCRB CDR3 length was observed in type 1 diabetes patients in all four CD4+ subsets. PCR might favor shorter templates, but patient and control samples were amplified and corrected together, so any skew would affect both groups equally. Fewer insertions and more nucleotide deletions at VDJ recombination sites were observed in patients with type 1 diabetes, implying thymic rearrangement abnormalities. Naive, central memory and regulatory TCRB repertoires appeared more similar among patients than among healthy donors. Because cDNA was sequenced instead of genomic DNA, activated cells with high expression could be over-represented, although the groups did not differ in activation or CD3 levels. HLA sub-analyses involved small numbers of individuals, so any influence of HLA type on TCRB rearrangement remained unresolved.

Sequenced material: naive CD4+ T cells from blood. The cell subset or site tag for this specimen amounts to: true naive CD4+ T cells. The V gene is TRBV19 and the J gene is TRBJ2-3; 8 of the junction bases match TRBD1. The receptor was isolated from a man aged 30 to 45 with type 1 diabetes. The DNA sequence follows: TGTGCCAGTAGTATAAGGAACAGGGGGTACACAGATACGCAGTATTTT. This gives the protein CASSIRNRGYTDTQYF.